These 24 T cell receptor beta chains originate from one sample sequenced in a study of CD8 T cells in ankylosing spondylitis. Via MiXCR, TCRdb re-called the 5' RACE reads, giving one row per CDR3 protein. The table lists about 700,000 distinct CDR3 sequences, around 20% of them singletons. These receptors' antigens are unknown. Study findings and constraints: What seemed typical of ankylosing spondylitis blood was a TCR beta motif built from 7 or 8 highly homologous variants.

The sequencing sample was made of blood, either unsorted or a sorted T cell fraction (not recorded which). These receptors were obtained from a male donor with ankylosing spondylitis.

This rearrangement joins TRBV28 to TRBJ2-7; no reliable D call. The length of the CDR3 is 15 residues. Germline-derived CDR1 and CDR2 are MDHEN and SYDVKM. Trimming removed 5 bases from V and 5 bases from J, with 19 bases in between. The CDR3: CASSTLSPGLHEQYF. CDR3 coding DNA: TGTGCCAGCAGTACTCTTAGCCCCGGGCTCCACGAGCAGTACTTC.

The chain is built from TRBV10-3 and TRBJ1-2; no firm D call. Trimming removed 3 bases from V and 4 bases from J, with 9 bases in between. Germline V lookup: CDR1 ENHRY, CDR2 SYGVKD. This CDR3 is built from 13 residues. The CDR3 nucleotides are TGTGCCATCAGTGACAGTACTCTCTATGGCTACACCTTC. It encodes CAISDSTLYGYTF.

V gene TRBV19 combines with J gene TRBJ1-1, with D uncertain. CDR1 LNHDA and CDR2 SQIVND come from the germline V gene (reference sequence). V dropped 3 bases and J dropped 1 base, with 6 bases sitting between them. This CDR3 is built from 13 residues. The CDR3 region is CASSMDSNTEAFF. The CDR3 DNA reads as TGTGCCAGTAGTATGGACTCGAACACTGAAGCTTTCTTT.

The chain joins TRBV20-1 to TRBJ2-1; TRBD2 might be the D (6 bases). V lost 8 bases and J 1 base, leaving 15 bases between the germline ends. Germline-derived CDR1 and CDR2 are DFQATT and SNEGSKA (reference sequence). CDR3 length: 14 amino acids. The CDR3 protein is CSTPGTLSYNEQFF. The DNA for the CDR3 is TGCAGTACACCCGGGACTCTTTCCTACAATGAGCAGTTCTTC.

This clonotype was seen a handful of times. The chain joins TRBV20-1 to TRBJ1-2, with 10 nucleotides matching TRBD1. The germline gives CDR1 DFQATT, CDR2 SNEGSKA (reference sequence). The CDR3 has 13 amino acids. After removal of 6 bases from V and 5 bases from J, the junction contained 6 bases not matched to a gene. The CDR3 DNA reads TGCAGTGCCCCGGACAGGGGGAGGTATGGCTACACCTTC. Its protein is CSAPDRGRYGYTF.

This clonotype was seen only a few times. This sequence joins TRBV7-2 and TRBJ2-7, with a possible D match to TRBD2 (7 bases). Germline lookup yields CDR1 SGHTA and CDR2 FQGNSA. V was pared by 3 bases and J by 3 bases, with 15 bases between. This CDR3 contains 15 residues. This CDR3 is CASSFWGGLIYEQYF. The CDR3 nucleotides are TGTGCCAGCAGCTTCTGGGGGGGCCTCATCTACGAGCAGTACTTC. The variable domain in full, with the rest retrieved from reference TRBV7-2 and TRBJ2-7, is GAGVSQSPSNKVTEKGKDVELRCDPISGHTALYWYRQSLGQGLEFLIYFQGNSAPDKSGLPSDRFSAERTGGSVSTLTIQRTQQEDSAVYLCASSFWGGLIYEQYFGPGTRLTVT.

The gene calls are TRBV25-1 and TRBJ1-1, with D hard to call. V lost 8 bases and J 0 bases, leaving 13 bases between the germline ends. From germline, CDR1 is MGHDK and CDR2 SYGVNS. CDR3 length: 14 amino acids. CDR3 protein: CASSPGCMNTEAFF. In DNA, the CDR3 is TGTGCCAGCTCTCCGGGATGCATGAACACTGAAGCTTTCTTT.

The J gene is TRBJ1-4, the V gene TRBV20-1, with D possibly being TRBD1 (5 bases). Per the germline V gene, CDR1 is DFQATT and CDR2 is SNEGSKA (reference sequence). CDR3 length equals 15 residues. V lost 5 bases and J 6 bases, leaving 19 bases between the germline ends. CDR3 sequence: CSASPGGSWDEKLFF. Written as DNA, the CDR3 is TGCAGTGCTTCCCCGGGGGGGAGCTGGGATGAAAAACTGTTTTTT.

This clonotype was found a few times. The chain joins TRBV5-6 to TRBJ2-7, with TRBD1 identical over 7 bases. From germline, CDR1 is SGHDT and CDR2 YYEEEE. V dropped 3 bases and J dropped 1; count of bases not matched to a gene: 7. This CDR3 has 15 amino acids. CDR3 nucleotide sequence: TGTGCCAGCAGCTACCGGGACAGTCCGTCCTACGAGCAGTACTTC. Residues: CASSYRDSPSYEQYF.

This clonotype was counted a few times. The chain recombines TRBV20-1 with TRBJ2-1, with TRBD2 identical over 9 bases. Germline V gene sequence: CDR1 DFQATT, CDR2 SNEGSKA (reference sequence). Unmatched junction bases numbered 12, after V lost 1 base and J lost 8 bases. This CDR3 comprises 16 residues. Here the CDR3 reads CSARVTRGGQSDEQFF. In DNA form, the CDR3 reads TGCAGTGCTAGAGTAACGCGGGGGGGCCAAAGCGATGAGCAGTTCTTC.

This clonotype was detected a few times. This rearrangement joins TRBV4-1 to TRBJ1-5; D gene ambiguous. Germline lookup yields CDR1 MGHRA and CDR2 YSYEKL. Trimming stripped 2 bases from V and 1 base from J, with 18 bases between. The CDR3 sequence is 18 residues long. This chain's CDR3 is CASSQIPTTVESNQPQHF. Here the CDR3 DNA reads TGCGCCAGCAGCCAAATACCCACGACGGTGGAGAGCAATCAGCCCCAGCATTTT.

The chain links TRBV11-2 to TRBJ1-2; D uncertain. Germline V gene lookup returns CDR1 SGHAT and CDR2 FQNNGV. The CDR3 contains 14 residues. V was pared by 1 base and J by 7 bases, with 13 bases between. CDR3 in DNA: TGTGCCAGCAGCTTAGTAGTAGGGTTCGGTGGCTACACCTTC. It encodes CASSLVVGFGGYTF.

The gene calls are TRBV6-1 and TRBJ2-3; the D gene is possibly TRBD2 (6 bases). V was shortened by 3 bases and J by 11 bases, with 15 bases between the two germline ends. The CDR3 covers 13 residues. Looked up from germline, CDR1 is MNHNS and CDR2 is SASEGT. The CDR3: CASSETIWREQYF. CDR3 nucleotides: TGTGCCAGCAGTGAGACTATCTGGAGGGAGCAGTATTTT.

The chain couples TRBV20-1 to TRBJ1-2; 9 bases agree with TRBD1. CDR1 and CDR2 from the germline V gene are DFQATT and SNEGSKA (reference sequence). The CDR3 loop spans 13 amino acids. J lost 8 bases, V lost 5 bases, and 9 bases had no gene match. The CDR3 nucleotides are TGCAGTGCTTCACACGGGACAGGGAAGGGCTACACCTTC. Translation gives CSASHGTGKGYTF.

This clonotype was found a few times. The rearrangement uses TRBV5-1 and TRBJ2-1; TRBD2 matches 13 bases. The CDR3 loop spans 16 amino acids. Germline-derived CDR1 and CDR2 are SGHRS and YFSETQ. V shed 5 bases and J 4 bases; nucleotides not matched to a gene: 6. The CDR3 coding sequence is TGCGCCAGCAGTACTAGCGGGGGGGCCGTGTACAATGAGCAGTTCTTC. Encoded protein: CASSTSGGAVYNEQFF.

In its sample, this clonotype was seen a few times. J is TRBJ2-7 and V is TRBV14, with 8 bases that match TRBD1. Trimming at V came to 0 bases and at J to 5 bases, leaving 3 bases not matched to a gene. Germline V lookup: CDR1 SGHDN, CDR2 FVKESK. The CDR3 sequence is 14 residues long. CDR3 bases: TGTGCCAGCAGCCAAGATTACAGGGGGGACGAGCAGTACTTC. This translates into CASSQDYRGDEQYF.

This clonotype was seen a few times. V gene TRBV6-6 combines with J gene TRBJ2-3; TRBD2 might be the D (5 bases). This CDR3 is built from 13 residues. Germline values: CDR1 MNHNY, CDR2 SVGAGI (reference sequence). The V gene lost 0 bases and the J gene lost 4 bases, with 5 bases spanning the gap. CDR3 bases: TGTGCCAGCAGTTACTCTAGCGCAGATACGCAGTATTTT. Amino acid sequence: CASSYSSADTQYF.

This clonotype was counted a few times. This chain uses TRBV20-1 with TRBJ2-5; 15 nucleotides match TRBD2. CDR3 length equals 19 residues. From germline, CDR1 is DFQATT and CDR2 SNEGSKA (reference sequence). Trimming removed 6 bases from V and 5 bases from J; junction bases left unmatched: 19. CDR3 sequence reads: CSAPTTWTSGRAGYETQYF. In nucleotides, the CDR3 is TGCAGTGCGCCTACGACCTGGACTAGCGGGAGGGCCGGATATGAGACCCAGTACTTC.

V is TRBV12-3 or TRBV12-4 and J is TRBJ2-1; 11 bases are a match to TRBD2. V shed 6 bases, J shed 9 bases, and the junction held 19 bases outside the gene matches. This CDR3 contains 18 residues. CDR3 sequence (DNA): TGTGCCAGCAGAACTAGCGGGGGTCCCCCCTCCGACATCGGTGAGCAGTTCTTC. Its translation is CASRTSGGPPSDIGEQFF.

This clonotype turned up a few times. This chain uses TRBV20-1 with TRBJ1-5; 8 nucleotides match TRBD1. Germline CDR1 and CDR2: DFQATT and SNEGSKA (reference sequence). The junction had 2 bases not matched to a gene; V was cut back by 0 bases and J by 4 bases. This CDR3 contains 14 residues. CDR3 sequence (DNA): TGCAGTGCTAGAGAGGGGACAGGAAATCAGCCCCAGCATTTT. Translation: CSAREGTGNQPQHF.

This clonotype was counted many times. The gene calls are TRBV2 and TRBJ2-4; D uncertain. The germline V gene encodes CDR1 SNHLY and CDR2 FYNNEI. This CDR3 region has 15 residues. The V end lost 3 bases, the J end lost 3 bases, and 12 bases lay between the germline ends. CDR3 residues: CASSDEGSYKNIQYF. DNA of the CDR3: TGTGCCAGCAGTGATGAAGGCTCTTACAAAAACATTCAGTACTTC.

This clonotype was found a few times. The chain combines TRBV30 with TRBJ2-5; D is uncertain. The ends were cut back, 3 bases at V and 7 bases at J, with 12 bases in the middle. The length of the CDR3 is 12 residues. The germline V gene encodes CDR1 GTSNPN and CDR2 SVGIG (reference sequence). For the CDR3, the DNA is TGTGCCTGGAGACCCCTGGTTGGGACCCAGTACTTC. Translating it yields CAWRPLVGTQYF.

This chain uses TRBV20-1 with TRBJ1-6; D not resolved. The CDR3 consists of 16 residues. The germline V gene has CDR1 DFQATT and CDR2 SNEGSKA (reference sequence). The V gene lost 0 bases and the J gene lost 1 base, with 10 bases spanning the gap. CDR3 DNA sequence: TGCAGTGCTAGAGATCCCTTAAAGTCCTATAATTCACCCCTCCACTTT. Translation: CSARDPLKSYNSPLHF.

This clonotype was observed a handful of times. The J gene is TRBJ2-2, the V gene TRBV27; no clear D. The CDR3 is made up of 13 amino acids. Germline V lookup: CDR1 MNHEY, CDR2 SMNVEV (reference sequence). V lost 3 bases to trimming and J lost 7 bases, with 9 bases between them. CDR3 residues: CASSFLEDGELFF. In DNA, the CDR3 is TGTGCCAGCAGTTTTCTAGAGGACGGGGAGCTGTTTTTT.